The 6 T cell receptor beta chains below all came from one sample that was sequenced in a study of T cell responses to AZD1222 COVID-19 vaccine. Generated by immunoSEQ multiplex PCR, the TCRdb table keeps only in-frame clones and is missing some. The sample yields approximately 260,000 clones, 80% to 95% seen once. The sequencing here drew on peripheral blood, taken on day 0 of AZD1222 vaccination. The receptors were sampled from an adult in good health.

The chain carries TRBV3-1 (or the pseudogene TRBV3-2) and TRBJ1-4, with D unclear. V was trimmed by 4 bases and J by 1 base, leaving 10 bases between them. CDR1 and CDR2 (germline): LGHDT, YNNKEL (reference sequence). The CDR3 is made up of 15 amino acids. CDR3 sequence: CASSRSSGTNEKLFF. Written as DNA, the CDR3 is TGTGCCAGCAGCCGCTCCAGTGGAACTAATGAAAAACTGTTTTTT.

Turning to this clone: The sample holds other DNA sequences that translate to the same CDR3. The V and J genes are TRBV5-1 and TRBJ1-5; D possibly corresponds to TRBD1 (6 bases). The CDR3 extends over 14 amino acids. Germline CDR1 reads SGHRS; CDR2 reads YFSETQ. Deletions cut 0 bases from V and 5 bases from J, with 9 bases between. The CDR3 region is CASSLAGGDQPQHF. DNA of the CDR3: TGCGCCAGCAGCTTGGCGGGGGGCGATCAGCCCCAGCATTTT.

For this clone: Other DNA sequences in this specimen translate into the identical CDR3. The rearrangement joins TRBV5-1 to TRBJ1-3; no reliable D call. V lost 2 bases, J lost 0 bases, and 6 bases lay in between. CDR3 length: 14 amino acids. Germline V gene lookup returns CDR1 SGHRS and CDR2 YFSETQ. In DNA, the CDR3 is TGCGCCAGCAGCTTAGGAGCCTCTGGAAACACCATATATTTT. This encodes CASSLGASGNTIYF.

The V and J genes are TRBV29-1 and TRBJ1-5, with D unclear. Germline V gene lookup returns CDR1 SQVTM and CDR2 ANQGSEA. The CDR3 runs 13 residues. V was shortened by 8 bases and J by 0 bases, with 11 bases between the two germline ends. The CDR3: CSSQENSNQPQHF. The DNA for the CDR3 is TGCAGCTCCCAGGAGAATAGCAATCAGCCCCAGCATTTT.

As regards this clone: Distinct nucleotide sequences in the sample also encode this CDR3. This chain connects TRBV6-5 to TRBJ1-2; maybe TRBD1 (5 bases). This CDR3 contains 13 residues. Looked up from germline, CDR1 is MNHEY and CDR2 is SVGAGI. Trimming pared 2 bases from V and 3 bases from J, leaving 7 bases between. CDR3 sequence: CASSYGADYGYTF. DNA of the CDR3: TGTGCCAGCAGTTACGGGGCAGACTATGGCTACACCTTC.

The rearrangement uses TRBV29-1 and TRBJ1-6; the D gene is possibly TRBD1 (6 bases). Trimming took 5 bases from V and 8 from J, leaving 13 bases between them. CDR1 and CDR2 from the germline V gene are SQVTM and ANQGSEA. CDR3 size: 13 residues. CDR3 nucleotide sequence: TGCAGCGTTAGACAGGAGGTGGATTCACCCCTCCACTTT. Its protein is CSVRQEVDSPLHF.